The clone carrying this T cell receptor beta chain is a singleton in its sample. Its specificity is unknown. Generated by immunoSEQ multiplex PCR, the TCRdb table keeps only in-frame clones and is missing some. The sample has under 150,000 clones; roughly 88% are singletons. These data come from a study of Ad26.COV2.S vaccination and SARS-CoV-2 variants. General study results and limits: Substantial response breadth was reportedly seen for spike-specific CD8+ and CD4+ T cells after vaccination. Those who received vaccine or placebo ended up with similar non-spike TCR breadth.

The clonotype comes from a human donor who had recovered from COVID-19. Material: peripheral blood, obtained after recovery from COVID-19.

CDR3 coding DNA: TGTGCCAGCAGTGAAGGTGGGGGGACCCAGTACTTC. This translates into CASSEGGGTQYF. The genes are TRBV2 and TRBJ2-5; D may be TRBD1 or TRBD2 (5 bases each). The CDR3 spans 12 residues. CDR1 is SNHLY and CDR2 is FYNNEI in the germline V gene. V was clipped by 1 base and J by 7 bases, with 7 bases between them.